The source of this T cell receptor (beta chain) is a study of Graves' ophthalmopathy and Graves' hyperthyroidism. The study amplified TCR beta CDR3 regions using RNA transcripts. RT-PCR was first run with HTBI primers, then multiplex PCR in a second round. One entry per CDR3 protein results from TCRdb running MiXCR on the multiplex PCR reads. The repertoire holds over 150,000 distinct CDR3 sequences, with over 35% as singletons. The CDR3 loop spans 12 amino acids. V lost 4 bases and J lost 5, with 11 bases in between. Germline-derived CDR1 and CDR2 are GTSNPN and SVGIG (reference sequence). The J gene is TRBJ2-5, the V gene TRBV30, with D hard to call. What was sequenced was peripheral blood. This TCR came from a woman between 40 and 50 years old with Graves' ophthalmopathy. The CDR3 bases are TGTGCCTGGAATTCTGGGTGGGAGACCCAGTACTTC. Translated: CAWNSGWETQYF.